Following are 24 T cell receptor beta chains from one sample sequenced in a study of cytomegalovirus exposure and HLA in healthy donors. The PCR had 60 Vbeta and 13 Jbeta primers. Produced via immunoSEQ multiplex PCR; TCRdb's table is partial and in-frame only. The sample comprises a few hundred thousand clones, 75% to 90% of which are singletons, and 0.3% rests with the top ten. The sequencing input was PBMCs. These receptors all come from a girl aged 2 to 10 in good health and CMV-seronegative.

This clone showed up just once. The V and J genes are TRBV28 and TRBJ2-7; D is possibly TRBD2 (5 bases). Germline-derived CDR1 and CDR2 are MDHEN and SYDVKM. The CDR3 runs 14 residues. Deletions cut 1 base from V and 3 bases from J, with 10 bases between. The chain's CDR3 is CASSLLAGDYEQYF. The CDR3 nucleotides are TGTGCCAGCAGTTTATTGGCCGGGGACTACGAGCAGTACTTC.

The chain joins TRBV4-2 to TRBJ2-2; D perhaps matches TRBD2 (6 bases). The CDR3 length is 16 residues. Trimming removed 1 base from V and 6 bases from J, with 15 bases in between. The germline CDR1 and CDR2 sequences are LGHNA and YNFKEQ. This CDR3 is CASSQVTGRIPGELFF. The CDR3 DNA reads TGTGCCAGCAGCCAAGTGACCGGGAGAATCCCCGGGGAGCTGTTTTTT.

CDR3 DNA sequence: TGTGCCAGCAGCTGGGGACAGGGGGATGAGCAGTTCTTC. It yields the protein CASSWGQGDEQFF. The rearrangement joins TRBV7-8 to TRBJ2-1, with 11 bases identical to TRBD1. The CDR3 contains 13 residues. CDR1 SGHVS and CDR2 FQNEAQ come from the germline V gene. V dropped 4 bases and J dropped 8; count of bases not matched to a gene: 1. The full variable domain, rest sourced from reference TRBV7-8 and TRBJ2-1, is GAGVSQSPRYKVAKRGQDVALRCDPISGHVSLFWYQQALGQGPEFLTYFQNEAQLDKSGLPSDRFFAERPEGSVSTLKIQRTQQEDSAVYLCASSWGQGDEQFFGPGTRLTVL.

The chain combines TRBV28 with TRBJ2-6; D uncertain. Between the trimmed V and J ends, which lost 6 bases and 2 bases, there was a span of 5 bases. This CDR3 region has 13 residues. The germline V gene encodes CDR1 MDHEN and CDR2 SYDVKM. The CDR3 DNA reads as TGTGCCAGCAGGGAGCCTGGGGCCAACGTCCTGACTTTC. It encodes CASREPGANVLTF.

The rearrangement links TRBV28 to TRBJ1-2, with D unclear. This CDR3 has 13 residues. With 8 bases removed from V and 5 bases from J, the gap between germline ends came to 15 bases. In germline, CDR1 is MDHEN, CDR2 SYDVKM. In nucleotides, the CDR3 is TGTGCCAGCCTCCCCAGCGGCCTTTATGGCTACACCTTC. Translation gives CASLPSGLYGYTF.

CDR3 amino acids: CASSRVRGRVRGYTF. The DNA of the CDR3 is TGTGCCAGCAGTAGGGTCCGGGGAAGGGTTCGTGGCTACACCTTC. The chain combines TRBV28 with TRBJ1-2; D call uncertain. Trimming pared 5 bases from V and 7 bases from J, leaving 20 bases between. CDR1 and CDR2 from the germline V gene are MDHEN and SYDVKM. This CDR3 comprises 15 residues.

The CDR3 loop reads CASTPRLAGAVTQYF. The CDR3 DNA reads as TGTGCCAGCACACCAAGACTAGCGGGAGCGGTTACGCAGTATTTT. J is TRBJ2-3 and V is TRBV27; 12 bases map to TRBD2. There are 15 residues in the CDR3. J gave up 8 bases and V 7 bases, and 10 bases lay outside the gene matches. The V gene's germline CDR1 is MNHEY and CDR2 SMNVEV (reference sequence).

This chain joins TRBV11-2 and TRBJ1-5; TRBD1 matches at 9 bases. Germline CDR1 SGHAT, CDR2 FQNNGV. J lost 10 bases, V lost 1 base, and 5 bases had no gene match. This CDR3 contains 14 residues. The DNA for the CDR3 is TGTGCCAGCAGCTTAGGGACAGGGGATAGACCCCAGCATTTT. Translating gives CASSLGTGDRPQHF.

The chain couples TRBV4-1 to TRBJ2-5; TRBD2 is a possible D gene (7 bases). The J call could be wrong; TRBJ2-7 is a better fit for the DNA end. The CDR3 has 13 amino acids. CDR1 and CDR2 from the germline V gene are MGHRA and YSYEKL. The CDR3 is CASSQEGGLEQYF. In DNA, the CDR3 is TGCGCCAGCAGCCAAGAGGGGGGGCTCGAGCAGTACTTC.

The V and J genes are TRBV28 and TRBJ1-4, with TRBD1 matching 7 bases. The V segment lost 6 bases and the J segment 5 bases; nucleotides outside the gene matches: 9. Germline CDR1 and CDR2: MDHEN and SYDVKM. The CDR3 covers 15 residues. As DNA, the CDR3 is TGTGCCAGCAGCTCCTTAGGGGGCACGAATGAAAAACTGTTTTTT. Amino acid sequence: CASSSLGGTNEKLFF.

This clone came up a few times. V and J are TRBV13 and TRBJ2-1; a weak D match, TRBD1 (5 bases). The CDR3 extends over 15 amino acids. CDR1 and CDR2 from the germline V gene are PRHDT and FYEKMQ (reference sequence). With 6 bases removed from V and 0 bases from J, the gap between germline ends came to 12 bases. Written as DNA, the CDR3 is TGTGCCAGCAGTCGACAGACCAGCTCCTACAATGAGCAGTTCTTC. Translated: CASSRQTSSYNEQFF.

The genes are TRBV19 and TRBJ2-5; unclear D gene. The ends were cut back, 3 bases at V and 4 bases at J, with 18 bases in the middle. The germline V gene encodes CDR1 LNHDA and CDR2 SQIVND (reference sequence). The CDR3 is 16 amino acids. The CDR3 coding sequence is TGTGCCAGTAGTATCCCCACGGCGGTAGACCGAGAGACCCAGTACTTC. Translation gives CASSIPTAVDRETQYF.

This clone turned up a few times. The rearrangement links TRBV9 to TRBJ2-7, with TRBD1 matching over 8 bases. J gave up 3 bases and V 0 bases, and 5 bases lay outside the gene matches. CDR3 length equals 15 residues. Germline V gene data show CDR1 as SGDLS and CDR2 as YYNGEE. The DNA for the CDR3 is TGTGCCAGCAGCGTAGCCCCCGGACAGGGCTACGAGCAGTACTTC. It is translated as CASSVAPGQGYEQYF.

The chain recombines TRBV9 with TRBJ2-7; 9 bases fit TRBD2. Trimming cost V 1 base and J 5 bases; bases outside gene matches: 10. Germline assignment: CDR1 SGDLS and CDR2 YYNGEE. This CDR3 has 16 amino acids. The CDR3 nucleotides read TGTGCCAGCAGCGTAAGGCGGGAGGGTGGGAAGGACGAGCAGTACTTC. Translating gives CASSVRREGGKDEQYF.

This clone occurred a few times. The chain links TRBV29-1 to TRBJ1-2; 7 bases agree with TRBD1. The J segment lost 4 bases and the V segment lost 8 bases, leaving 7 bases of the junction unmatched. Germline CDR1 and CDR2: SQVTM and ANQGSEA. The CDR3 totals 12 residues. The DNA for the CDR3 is TGCAGCTTCCGGGGACAGTCCTATGGCTACACCTTC. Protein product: CSFRGQSYGYTF.

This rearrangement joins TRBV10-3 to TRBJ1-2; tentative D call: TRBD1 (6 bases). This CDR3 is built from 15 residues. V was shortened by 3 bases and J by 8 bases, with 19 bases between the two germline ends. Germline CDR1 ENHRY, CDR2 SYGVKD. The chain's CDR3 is CAISESGGGERGYTF. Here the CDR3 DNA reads TGTGCCATCAGTGAATCAGGAGGGGGGGAAAGGGGCTACACCTTC.

CDR3 protein: CASSEEGQGESNQPQHF. DNA of the CDR3: TGTGCCAGCAGTGAAGAAGGACAGGGTGAGAGCAATCAGCCCCAGCATTTT. V is TRBV2 and J is TRBJ1-5, with 8 nucleotides matching TRBD1. J gave up 1 base and V 1 base, and 6 bases lay outside the gene matches. CDR3 length equals 17 residues. Germline CDR1 is SNHLY and CDR2 is FYNNEI. Filled out from reference TRBV2 and TRBJ1-5, the complete variable domain reads EPEVTQTPSHQVTQMGQEVILRCVPISNHLYFYWYRQILGQKVEFLVSFYNNEISEKSEIFDDQFSVERPDGSNFTLKIRSTKLEDSAMYFCASSEEGQGESNQPQHFGDGTRLSIL.

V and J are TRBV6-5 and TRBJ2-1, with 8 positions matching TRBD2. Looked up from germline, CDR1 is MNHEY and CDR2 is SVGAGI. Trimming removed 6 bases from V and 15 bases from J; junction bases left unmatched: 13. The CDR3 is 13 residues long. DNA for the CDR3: TGTGCCAGCAGACCCCCGGGACTAGGAGGATGGTTCTTC. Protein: CASRPPGLGGWFF.

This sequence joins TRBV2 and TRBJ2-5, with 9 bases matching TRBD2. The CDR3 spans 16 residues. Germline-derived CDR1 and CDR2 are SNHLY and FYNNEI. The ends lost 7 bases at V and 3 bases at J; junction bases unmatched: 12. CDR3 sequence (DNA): TGTGCCAGCATTCCCTCGGCTAGCGGGGTCAAAGAGACCCAGTACTTC. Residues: CASIPSASGVKETQYF.

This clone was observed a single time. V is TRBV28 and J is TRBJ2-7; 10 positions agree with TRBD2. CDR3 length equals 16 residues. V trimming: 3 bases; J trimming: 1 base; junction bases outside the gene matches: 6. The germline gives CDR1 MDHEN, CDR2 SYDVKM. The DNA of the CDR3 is TGTGCCAGCAGTTTTTCTCCTAGCGGGGGATCCTACGAGCAGTACTTC. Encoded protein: CASSFSPSGGSYEQYF. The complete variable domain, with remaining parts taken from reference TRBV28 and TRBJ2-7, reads DVKVTQSSRYLVKRTGEKVFLECVQDMDHENMFWYRQDPGLGLRLIYFSYDVKMKEKGDIPEGYSVSREKKERFSLILESASTNQTSMYLCASSFSPSGGSYEQYFGPGTRLTVT.

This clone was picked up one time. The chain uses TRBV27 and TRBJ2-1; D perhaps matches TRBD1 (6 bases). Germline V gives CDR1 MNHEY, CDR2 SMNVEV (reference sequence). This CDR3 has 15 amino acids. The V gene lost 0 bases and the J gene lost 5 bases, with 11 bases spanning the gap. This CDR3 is CASSLSPGTNNEQFF. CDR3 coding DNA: TGTGCCAGCAGTTTATCTCCAGGGACAAACAATGAGCAGTTCTTC.

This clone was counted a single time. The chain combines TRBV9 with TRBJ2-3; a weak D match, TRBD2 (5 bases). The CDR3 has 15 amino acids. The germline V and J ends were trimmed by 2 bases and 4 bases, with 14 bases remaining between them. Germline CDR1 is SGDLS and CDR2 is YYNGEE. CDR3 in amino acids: CASSVGDFWPDTQYF. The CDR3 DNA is TGTGCCAGCAGCGTCGGGGATTTTTGGCCAGATACGCAGTATTTT.

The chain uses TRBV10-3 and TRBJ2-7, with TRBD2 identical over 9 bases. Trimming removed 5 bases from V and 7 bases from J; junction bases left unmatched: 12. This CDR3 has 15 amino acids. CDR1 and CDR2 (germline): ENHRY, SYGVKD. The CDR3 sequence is CAISPAGGIGFEQYF. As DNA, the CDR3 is TGTGCCATCAGTCCAGCGGGAGGTATAGGTTTTGAGCAGTACTTC.

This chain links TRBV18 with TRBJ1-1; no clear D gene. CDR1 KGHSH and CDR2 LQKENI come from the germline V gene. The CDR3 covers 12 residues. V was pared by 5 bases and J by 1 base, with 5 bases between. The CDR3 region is CASSTQNTEAFF. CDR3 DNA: TGTGCCAGCTCAACTCAGAACACTGAAGCTTTCTTT.